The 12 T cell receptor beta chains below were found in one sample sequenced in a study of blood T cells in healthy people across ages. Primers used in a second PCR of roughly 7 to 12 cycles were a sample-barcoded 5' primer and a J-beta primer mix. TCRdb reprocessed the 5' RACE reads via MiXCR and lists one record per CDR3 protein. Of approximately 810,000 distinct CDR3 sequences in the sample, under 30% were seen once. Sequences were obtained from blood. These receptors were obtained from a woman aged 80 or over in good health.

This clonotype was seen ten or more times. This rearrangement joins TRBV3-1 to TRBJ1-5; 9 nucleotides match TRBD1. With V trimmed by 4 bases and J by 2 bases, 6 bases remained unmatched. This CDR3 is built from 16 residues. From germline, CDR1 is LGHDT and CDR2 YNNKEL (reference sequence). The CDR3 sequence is CASSRGTGNGNQPQHF. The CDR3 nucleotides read TGTGCCAGCAGCCGCGGGACAGGGAACGGCAATCAGCCCCAGCATTTT.

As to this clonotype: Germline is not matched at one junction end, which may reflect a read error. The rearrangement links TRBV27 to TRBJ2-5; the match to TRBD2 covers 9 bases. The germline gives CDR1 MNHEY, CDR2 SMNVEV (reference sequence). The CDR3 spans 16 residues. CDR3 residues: CASSLSPAGGEETQYF. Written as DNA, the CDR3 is TGTGCCAGCAGTCTATCCCCGGCGGGAGGGGAAGAGACCCAGTACTTC.

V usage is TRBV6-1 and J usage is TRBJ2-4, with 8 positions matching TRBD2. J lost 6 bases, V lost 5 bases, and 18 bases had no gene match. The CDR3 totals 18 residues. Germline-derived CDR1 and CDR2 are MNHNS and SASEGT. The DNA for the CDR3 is TGTGCCAGCAGTCAACTAGCGGTGCGGAGTGGTCCCCTAAACATTCAGTACTTC. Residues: CASSQLAVRSGPLNIQYF.

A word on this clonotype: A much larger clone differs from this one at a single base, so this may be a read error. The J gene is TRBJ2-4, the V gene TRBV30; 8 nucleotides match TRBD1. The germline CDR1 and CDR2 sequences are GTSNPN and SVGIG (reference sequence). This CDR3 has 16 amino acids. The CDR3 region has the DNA TGTGCCTGGAAGACCGACAGGGGTTATTCCAAAAACATTCGGTACTTC. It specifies CAWKTDRGYSKNIRYF.

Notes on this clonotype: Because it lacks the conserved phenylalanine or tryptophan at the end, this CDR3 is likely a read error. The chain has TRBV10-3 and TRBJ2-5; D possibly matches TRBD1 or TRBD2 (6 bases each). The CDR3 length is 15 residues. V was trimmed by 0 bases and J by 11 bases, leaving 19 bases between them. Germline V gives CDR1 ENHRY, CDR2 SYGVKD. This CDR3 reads CAISESQGGTREQYL. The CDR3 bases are TGTGCCATCAGTGAGTCGCAAGGGGGGACGAGGGAGCAGTACTTA.

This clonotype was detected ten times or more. CDR3 nucleotide sequence: TGTGCCAGCCTAGGCGGATGGGGTTTCGACCAGCCCCAGCATTTT. Protein product: CASLGGWGFDQPQHF. The chain joins TRBV12-3 or TRBV12-4 to TRBJ1-5; D unresolved. Trimming took off 8 bases at V and 7 bases at J, with 21 bases between the two ends. The CDR3 has 15 amino acids.

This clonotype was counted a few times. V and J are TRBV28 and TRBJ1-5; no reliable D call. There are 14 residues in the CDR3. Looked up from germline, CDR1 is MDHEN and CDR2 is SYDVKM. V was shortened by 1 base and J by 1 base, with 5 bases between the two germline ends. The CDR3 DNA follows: TGTGCCAGCAGTTTATACGGAAGCAATCAGCCCCAGCATTTT. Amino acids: CASSLYGSNQPQHF.

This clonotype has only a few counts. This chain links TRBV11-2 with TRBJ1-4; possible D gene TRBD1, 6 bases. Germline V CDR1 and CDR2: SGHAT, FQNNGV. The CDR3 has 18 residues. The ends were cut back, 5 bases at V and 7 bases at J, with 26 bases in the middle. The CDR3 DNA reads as TGTGCCAGCAGCAACCCCCTCTCAAGAGCGGGAGGGGGTGAAAAACTGTTTTTT. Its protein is CASSNPLSRAGGGEKLFF.

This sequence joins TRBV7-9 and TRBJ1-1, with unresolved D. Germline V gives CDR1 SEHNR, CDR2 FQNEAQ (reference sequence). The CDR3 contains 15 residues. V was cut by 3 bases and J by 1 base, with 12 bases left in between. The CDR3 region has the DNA TGTGCCAGCAGCTTGGTCCTTACAGAGAACACTGAAGCTTTCTTT. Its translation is CASSLVLTENTEAFF.

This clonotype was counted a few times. CDR3 bases: TGTGCCAGCAGCGGGAGACTAGCGGGGGGGCCGCTTACGCAGTATTTT. Residues: CASSGRLAGGPLTQYF. The rearrangement links TRBV9 to TRBJ2-3; 14 bases fit TRBD2. CDR3 length: 16 residues. Germline CDR1 SGDLS, CDR2 YYNGEE. The V and J ends lost 3 bases and 8 bases, in that order; junction bases with no gene match: 8.

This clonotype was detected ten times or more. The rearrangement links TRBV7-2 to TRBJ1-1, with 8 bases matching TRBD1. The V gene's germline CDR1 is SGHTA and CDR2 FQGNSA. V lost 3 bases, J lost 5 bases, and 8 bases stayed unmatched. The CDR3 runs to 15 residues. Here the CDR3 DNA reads TGTGCCAGCAGCTTTCAGGGGGCAGAAAGGACTGAAGCTTTCTTT. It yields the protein CASSFQGAERTEAFF. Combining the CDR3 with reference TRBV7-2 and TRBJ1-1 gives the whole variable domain GAGVSQSPSNKVTEKGKDVELRCDPISGHTALYWYRQSLGQGLEFLIYFQGNSAPDKSGLPSDRFSAERTGGSVSTLTIQRTQQEDSAVYLCASSFQGAERTEAFFGQGTRLTVV.

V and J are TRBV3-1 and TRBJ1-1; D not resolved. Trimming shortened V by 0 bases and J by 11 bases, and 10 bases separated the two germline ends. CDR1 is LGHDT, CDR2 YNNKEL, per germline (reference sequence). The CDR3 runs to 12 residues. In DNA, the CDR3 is TGTGCCAGCAGCCAAGAGCCTTATGGGGCTTTCTTT. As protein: CASSQEPYGAFF.